This note documents a single T cell receptor beta chain sequence. Donation came from healthy HIV-negative adults that had no recent acute infections or vaccinations. Deletions cut 5 bases from V and 5 bases from J, with 21 bases between. CDR1 SNHLY and CDR2 FYNNEI come from the germline V gene. The CDR3 has 16 amino acids. The data are from a study of shared clonotypes between healthy human individuals. Study at large: The donors, a couple of women and three men, were aged 18 to 49.

Clones were sequenced by immunoSEQ multiplex PCR, and TCRdb holds only the in-frame ones, with some missing. Among approximately 320,000 clones listed, around 87% were seen once. The specimen sequenced was memory CD8+ T cells sorted from blood. Subset in this sample: CD45RO+ cells pooled with CCR7-negative TemRA cells. The rearrangement links TRBV2 to TRBJ2-5, with TRBD1 as a possible D gene (6 bases). This clonotype was sampled from a man aged 18 to 30 in good health. CDR3 protein: CASSQSGEGTEETQYF. For the CDR3, the DNA is TGTGCCAGCAGTCAATCAGGGGAAGGGACGGAGGAGACCCAGTACTTC.